One sample yielded the 17 T cell receptor beta chains listed below, sequenced in a study of cytomegalovirus exposure and HLA in healthy donors (dated by TCRdb to about 2017). Libraries were prepared through the immunoSEQ multiplex PCR assay. A mixture of 60 forward primers for TCR Vbeta segments and 13 reverse primers for TCR Jbeta segments was used in the multiplex PCR. Drawn from immuneACCESS, this table holds only the in-frame rearrangements with V and J called that TCRdb kept. Clones are partly lost; checked studies trace under half to an unresolved V gene and leave the rest unexplained. A total of nearly 110,000 clones appear in this sample, 75% of them only once. Of the sample, more than 2.5% is held by the ten largest clones. Material: PBMCs. These receptors were obtained from a male donor in good health and CMV-seropositive.

This clone showed up just once. The chain joins TRBV27 to TRBJ2-2; no clear D. The CDR3 contains 18 residues. Looked up from germline, CDR1 is MNHEY and CDR2 is SMNVEV (reference sequence). The germline V and J ends were trimmed by 3 bases and 0 bases, with 17 bases remaining between them. The CDR3 sequence is CASSFAEDGLSNTGELFF. For the CDR3, the DNA is TGTGCCAGCAGTTTCGCGGAAGACGGCTTATCGAACACCGGGGAGCTGTTTTTT.

This clone showed up just a few times. V usage is TRBV28 and J usage is TRBJ1-2; tentatively, D is TRBD1 (6 bases). Germline V gene sequence: CDR1 MDHEN, CDR2 SYDVKM. V lost 8 bases and J lost 8, with 12 bases in between. The CDR3 sequence is 11 residues long. CDR3 sequence reads: CASEGESGYTF. In nucleotides, the CDR3 is TGTGCCAGCGAGGGGGAGTCAGGCTACACCTTC.

This chain links TRBV7-2 with TRBJ1-1, with D possibly being TRBD1 (5 bases). Trimming stripped 6 bases from V and 2 bases from J, with 16 bases between. The CDR3 extends over 15 amino acids. Germline loops: CDR1 SGHTA, CDR2 FQGNSA. As DNA, the CDR3 is TGTGCCAGCAGTTCAAGTCCAGGGCGAAACACTGAAGCTTTCTTT. This encodes CASSSSPGRNTEAFF.

V is TRBV27 and J is TRBJ1-5; 7 bases agree with TRBD1. Trimming cost V 5 bases and J 6 bases; bases outside gene matches: 7. CDR1 and CDR2 (germline): MNHEY, SMNVEV (reference sequence). The CDR3 length is 14 residues. The DNA for the CDR3 is TGTGCCAGCAGTGCACAGGGGCAGGGTCAGCCCCAGCATTTT. It specifies CASSAQGQGQPQHF.

The rearrangement links TRBV4-3 to TRBJ1-5; 8 bases map to TRBD1. The germline CDR1 and CDR2 sequences are LGHNA and YSLEER. The V gene end was trimmed by 0 bases and the J gene end by 6 bases; junction bases not matched to a gene: 4. The CDR3 is 15 amino acids. As DNA, the CDR3 is TGCGCCAGCAGCCAAGAGGACAGGGTAGGTCAGCCCCAGCATTTT. As protein: CASSQEDRVGQPQHF.

This chain connects TRBV7-2 to TRBJ2-1, with 10 bases that match TRBD2. Germline V lookup: CDR1 SGHTA, CDR2 FQGNSA. V trimming: 4 bases; J trimming: 12 bases; junction bases outside the gene matches: 21. The CDR3 is 18 amino acids. CDR3 sequence reads: CASSSPGRRLAGTIGQFF. The CDR3 DNA sequence: TGTGCCAGCAGCTCCCCTGGGAGGAGACTAGCGGGTACAATCGGGCAGTTCTTC.

The V gene is TRBV30, the J gene TRBJ1-5; D perhaps matches TRBD1 (5 bases). The CDR3 extends over 13 amino acids. The ends were cut back, 1 base at V and 7 bases at J, with 11 bases in the middle. Per the germline V gene, CDR1 is GTSNPN and CDR2 is SVGIG (reference sequence). CDR3 protein: CAWSEGLRQPQHF. DNA for the CDR3: TGTGCCTGGAGTGAGGGGTTACGGCAGCCCCAGCATTTT. Looking up the rest from reference TRBV30 and TRBJ1-5 gives the full variable domain: SQTIHQWPATLVQPVGSPLSLECTVEGTSNPNLYWYRQAAGRGLQLLFYSVGIGQISSEVPQNLSASRPQDRQFILSSKKLLLSDSGFYLCAWSEGLRQPQHFGDGTRLSIL.

The chain joins TRBV7-2 to TRBJ2-2; D might be TRBD2 (6 bases). The CDR3 sequence is 14 residues long. Germline CDR1 and CDR2: SGHTA and FQGNSA. V was cut by 2 bases and J by 4 bases, with 8 bases left in between. CDR3 protein: CASSLIGGTGELFF. The DNA for the CDR3 is TGTGCCAGCAGCTTAATCGGGGGCACCGGGGAGCTGTTTTTT.

The J gene is TRBJ2-3, the V gene TRBV9, with TRBD2 matching over 11 bases. Trimming cost V 2 bases and J 8 bases; bases outside gene matches: 10. Germline V gives CDR1 SGDLS, CDR2 YYNGEE. CDR3 length: 16 residues. The CDR3 protein is CASSVGTSGYAPTQYF. CDR3 nucleotides: TGTGCCAGCAGCGTCGGGACTAGCGGTTATGCTCCTACGCAGTATTTT.

The V call is TRBV5-1, the J call TRBJ2-5; TRBD2 might be the D (6 bases). Trimming took off 4 bases at V and 7 bases at J, with 17 bases between the two ends. Germline lookup yields CDR1 SGHRS and CDR2 YFSETQ. This CDR3 has 14 residues. CDR3 nucleotides: TGCGCCAGCAGCGAAGCCCCGGGAGTCGGGACCCAGTACTTC. Translation gives CASSEAPGVGTQYF.

This clone was detected once. This chain uses TRBV30 with TRBJ2-4; TRBD1 is a possible D gene (5 bases). The length of the CDR3 is 15 residues. Looked up from germline, CDR1 is GTSNPN and CDR2 is SVGIG (reference sequence). Trimming removed 0 bases from V and 3 bases from J, with 12 bases in between. The CDR3 sequence: CAWSVGAVGKNIQYF. DNA for the CDR3: TGTGCCTGGAGTGTAGGGGCAGTAGGCAAAAACATTCAGTACTTC. The entire variable domain, with the rest obtained from reference TRBV30 and TRBJ2-4, is as follows: SQTIHQWPATLVQPVGSPLSLECTVEGTSNPNLYWYRQAAGRGLQLLFYSVGIGQISSEVPQNLSASRPQDRQFILSSKKLLLSDSGFYLCAWSVGAVGKNIQYFGAGTRLSVL.

The chain is built from TRBV6-1 and TRBJ2-1, with TRBD2 matching over 12 bases. The germline V gene encodes CDR1 MNHNS and CDR2 SASEGT. Unmatched junction bases numbered 14, after V lost 2 bases and J lost 6 bases. The CDR3 is 19 amino acids. This CDR3 reads CASSESPPATSGGRNEQFF. CDR3 sequence (DNA): TGTGCCAGCAGTGAAAGCCCCCCAGCGACTAGCGGGGGCCGCAATGAGCAGTTCTTC.

The rearrangement links TRBV19 to TRBJ1-1; possibly TRBD1 for D (5 bases). Germline CDR1 LNHDA, CDR2 SQIVND (reference sequence). This CDR3 contains 13 residues. Between the trimmed V and J ends, which lost 3 bases and 6 bases, there was a span of 11 bases. The DNA of the CDR3 is TGTGCCAGTAGTATGGGGCTTGGCCCTGAAGCTTTCTTT. Translating it yields CASSMGLGPEAFF. The complete variable domain, with remaining parts taken from reference TRBV19 and TRBJ1-1, reads DGGITQSPKYLFRKEGQNVTLSCEQNLNHDAMYWYRQDPGQGLRLIYYSQIVNDFQKGDIAEGYSVSREKKESFPLTVTSAQKNPTAFYLCASSMGLGPEAFFGQGTRLTVV.

V gene TRBV7-8 combines with J gene TRBJ2-7, with TRBD2 matching over 9 bases. Germline V gene sequence: CDR1 SGHVS, CDR2 FQNEAQ. V shed 7 bases and J 7 bases; nucleotides not matched to a gene: 8. The CDR3 runs 13 residues. The CDR3 nucleotides are TGTGCCAGCAAAAGTGCGGGAGGGGAGGAGCAGTACTTC. This sequence encodes CASKSAGGEEQYF.

This chain uses TRBV11-1 with TRBJ2-3, with 10 bases matching TRBD2. Germline V CDR1 and CDR2: SGHAT, FQDESV (reference sequence). CDR3 size: 15 residues. The J segment lost 2 bases and the V segment lost 5 bases, leaving 4 bases of the junction unmatched. This CDR3 is CASSLLAGPTDTQYF. For the CDR3, the DNA is TGTGCCAGCAGCCTACTAGCGGGACCCACAGATACGCAGTATTTT.

J is TRBJ1-2 and V is TRBV30, with a tentative D call TRBD1 (5 bases). The germline V gene has CDR1 GTSNPN and CDR2 SVGIG (reference sequence). This CDR3 region has 13 residues. Trimming removed 0 bases at V and 9 bases at J, with 14 bases between. The CDR3 DNA sequence: TGTGCCTGGAGTGTACAACAGGCTAATAGCTACACCTTC. Translated, it gives CAWSVQQANSYTF.

The chain recombines TRBV13 with TRBJ2-7, with 12 nucleotides matching TRBD1. Germline V lookup: CDR1 PRHDT, CDR2 FYEKMQ (reference sequence). The CDR3 extends over 15 amino acids. V lost 3 bases, J lost 7 bases, and 7 bases stayed unmatched. CDR3 amino acids: CASSFAGQGAREQYF. The CDR3 DNA reads TGTGCCAGCAGCTTTGCGGGACAGGGGGCGCGTGAGCAGTACTTC.